This T cell receptor beta chain is from a study of shared clonotypes between healthy human individuals (dated by TCRdb to 2018 to 2021). Turning to the overall study: The cohort comprised two women and three men aged 18 to 49 years. For each donor, CD4 naive and CD4 memory were each run on three plates, CD8 naive on two plates, and CD8 memory on one plate. Blood TCR repertoires of five healthy adults were deeply sequenced to estimate repertoire size and the extent of clonotype sharing between individuals. Different laboratories and diverse techniques were used to prepare libraries and sequence TCR repertoires, to increase sequencing depth and limit assay-specific biases. Each donor's leukapheresis produced roughly between roughly 0.9 and 9 billion PBMCs.

The full study reports these points: Pairwise subsampling indicated that sequencing depth was expected to affect the degree of clonotype sharing among donors. Naive subsets generally had larger estimated clonotype richness than memory subsets. Sharing across four donors was observed for around 5% of naive CD4, about 3.2% of naive CD8, over 2% of memory CD4, and around 0.4% of memory CD8 clonotypes. Sampling was restricted to blood, and TCR repertoires in tissues likely differ from the TCR repertoires found in blood. Higher generation probabilities were observed for clonotypes shared by all four sorted-subset donors than for non-shared clonotypes. The genetic and exposure-history diversity represented was limited by the small number of donors. Rarefaction of sorted-subset datasets indicated incomplete sequencing despite the large sequencing depth.

TCR CDR3 regions were amplified from genomic DNA by multiplex PCR using the deep immunoSEQ assay. Genomic DNA extracted from each cell subset was distributed evenly over all wells of several immunoSEQ 96-well plates, and each plate served as one replicate. For sorted subsets, around 0.2 ug of genomic DNA, equivalent to roughly 30,000 T cell genomes, went into each replicate PCR. The purified libraries were quantified using a Qubit 3.0 fluorometer, sized with a Bioanalyzer 2100, and then quantified again using the KAPA Library Quantification kit. A separate single-read 150-cycle Illumina NextSeq 550 flow cell was used to sequence each immunoSEQ 96-well plate. The authors' pipeline ran thus. The immunoSEQ output contained only junctional sequences without quality scores, so filtering could not match that applied to full-length reads. Sequences were annotated with PyIR, a Python wrapper for IgBLAST v1.9, and V/J genes and CDR3 were assigned using IMGT germline references. Reads were removed for weak V/J assignments (E-value above 1e-6), missing CDR3, stop codons, out-of-frame junctions, or ambiguous translated residues. V3J clonotypes were defined as sequences sharing the same inferred V gene, J gene, and CDR3 amino acid sequence. Percentage overlap between repertoires was calculated by dividing the number of shared unique clonotypes by the size of the smaller repertoire. Repertoire richness was assessed with RTK rarefaction, the Chao1 estimator, and Recon v2.1 estimates of unobserved clonotypes. For all TCRbeta clonotypes obtained by the gDNA method from a handful of donors, generation probabilities were computed with OLGA. The source is immuneACCESS, and TCRdb retained only in-frame sequences with V and J called. Part of the clones is not carried over; for the studies checked, unresolved V genes explain less than half of this, and the remainder is unexplained. D and trimming come from the DNA, and the V and J calls and clone size come from that table. The sample table contains over 95,000 clones; only one count was recorded for around two thirds of them. The leading ten clones occupy 20% to 25% of the sample.

CDR1 and CDR2 are read off the germline V gene as SNHLY and FYNNEI. V and J lose 4 bases and 0 bases, and a span of 9 bases separates them. Counted from cysteine to phenylalanine, this CDR3 has 15 amino acids. Of the read, only the CDR3 DNA is kept; its 45 bases are in frame from base 1. Donors were healthy HIV-negative adults with no recently reported acute infections or vaccinations. All donors were Caucasian adults living in Nashville, Tennessee, USA. CD8 memory samples consisted of magnetically selected CD45RO+ cells combined with CCR7-negative CD45RA+ effector memory (TemRA) cells. Blood was obtained by leukapheresis, after which PBMCs were separated by Ficoll-Histopaque density gradient centrifugation and cryopreserved in liquid nitrogen vapor phase. Purity and quantity of every magnetically sorted T cell population were checked by analytical flow cytometry. From each sorted fraction, genomic DNA was isolated and quantified by UV absorbance on a Nanodrop 2000c.

Notes on this clone: The antigen this receptor binds is unknown. Qualities for individual bases were not recorded, and no much larger clone is one base off.

The rearranged chain carries TRBV2 and TRBJ1-4; no D gene call is confident. The receptor comes from a woman in her thirties in good health. The sequenced material came from memory CD8+ T cells sorted from blood. Taken with the paper, the label for cell subset or site translates to: CD45RO+ cells pooled with CCR7-negative TemRA cells. The DNA is as follows: TGTGCCAGCAGTGCTCTCGGCTCAACTAATGAAAAACTGTTTTTT. It translates to CASSALGSTNEKLFF.